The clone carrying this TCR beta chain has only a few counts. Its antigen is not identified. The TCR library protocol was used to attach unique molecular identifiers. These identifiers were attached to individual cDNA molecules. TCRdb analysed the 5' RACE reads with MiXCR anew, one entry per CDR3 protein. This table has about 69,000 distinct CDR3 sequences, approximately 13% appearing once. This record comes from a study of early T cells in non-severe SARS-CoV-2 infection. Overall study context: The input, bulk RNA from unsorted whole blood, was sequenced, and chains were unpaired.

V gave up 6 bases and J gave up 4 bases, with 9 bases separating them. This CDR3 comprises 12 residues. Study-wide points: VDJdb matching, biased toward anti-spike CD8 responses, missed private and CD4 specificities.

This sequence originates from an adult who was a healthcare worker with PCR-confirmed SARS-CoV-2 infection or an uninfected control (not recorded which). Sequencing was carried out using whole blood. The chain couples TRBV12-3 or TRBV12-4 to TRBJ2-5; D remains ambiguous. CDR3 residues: CASSATLETQYF. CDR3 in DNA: TGTGCCAGCAGCGCGACCCTAGAGACCCAGTACTTC.